These 2 T cell receptor beta chains share one sample of origin, sequenced in a study of beta chain features in type 1 diabetes. Overall study results and limits: Moderate yet significant TCRB CDR3 shortening was seen in Type 1 diabetes patients in all four CD4+ subsets.

Investigators reverse transcribed all isolated RNA, so they sequenced expressed TCRB transcripts. Assay used: immunoSEQ multiplex PCR; TCRdb lists only in-frame clones, some missing. The sample lists hundreds of thousands of clones; around an eighth were seen once. Their target antigens are unknown. Sequences were obtained from naive CD4+ T cells from blood. These receptors were collected from a man aged 18 to 30 with type 1 diabetes.

This clone was observed a handful of times. The chain combines TRBV6-5 with TRBJ2-7; 8 bases line up with TRBD1. There are 15 residues in the CDR3. J gave up 6 bases and V 6 bases, and 13 bases lay outside the gene matches. CDR1 is MNHEY and CDR2 is SVGAGI in the germline V gene. CDR3 residues: CASRASGQATSEQYF. The CDR3 bases are TGTGCCAGCAGGGCCTCGGGACAGGCCACCTCCGAGCAGTACTTC.

A remark on this clone: This specimen includes other DNA sequences encoding the same CDR3. The J gene is TRBJ1-1, the V gene TRBV5-1; TRBD1 might be the D (5 bases). The CDR3 contains 14 residues. Trimming removed 0 bases at V and 0 bases at J, with 6 bases between. Germline V gene sequence: CDR1 SGHRS, CDR2 YFSETQ. The CDR3 here is CASSLAGMNTEAFF. CDR3 sequence (DNA): TGCGCCAGCAGCTTGGCAGGGATGAACACTGAAGCTTTCTTT.